Described below is a single TCR beta chain sequence and its context. The entry originates in a study of blood T cell repertoires in COVID-19. As originally analysed: Scientists estimated how many nucleated cells there were by amplifying reference gene primers. Libraries were prepared by immunoSEQ multiplex PCR; TCRdb keeps only in-frame clonotypes and omits some of them. That table gives V, J and clone size, and the DNA gave D and trimming. The profile shows about 58,000 clones, under 90% of them singletons. The length of the CDR3 is 15 residues. Per germline, CDR1 SNHLY and CDR2 FYNNEI. V shed 8 bases, J shed 5 bases, and the junction held 12 bases outside the gene matches.

The rearrangement uses TRBV2 and TRBJ1-5; 7 nucleotides match TRBD1. This clonotype was obtained from a man aged 40-49 years with active COVID-19. The source material was peripheral blood. The chain's CDR3 is CASHRGENGYQPQHF. Here the CDR3 DNA reads TGTGCCAGCCACAGGGGCGAAAACGGTTATCAGCCCCAGCATTTT.